This T cell receptor (beta chain) was recovered during a study of cytomegalovirus exposure and HLA in healthy donors. V lost 7 bases, J lost 4 bases, and 10 bases lay in between. The germline V gene has CDR1 WSHSY and CDR2 SAAADI. CDR3 length: 12 amino acids. This clone showed up just a few times. Use of 60 Vbeta and 13 Jbeta primers characterized the PCR. Data came from immunoSEQ multiplex PCR; TCRdb stores just in-frame clones and leaves some out. The profile covers approximately 200,000 clones, with about 83% appearing a single time and approximately 6% taken by the ten largest. The clonotype was recovered from a woman in her 30s in good health and CMV-seropositive. Material for sequencing was PBMCs. The rearrangement uses TRBV10-2 and TRBJ1-1; D is unclear. The CDR3 sequence: CASIIEGTEAFF. DNA for the CDR3: TGCGCCAGCATCATCGAGGGCACTGAAGCTTTCTTT.